One sample yielded the 15 T cell receptor beta chains listed below, sequenced in a study of Ad26.COV2.S vaccination and SARS-CoV-2 variants. Sequenced by immunoSEQ multiplex PCR; TCRdb stores in-frame clones only, minus some. Among about 350,000 clones listed, about 89% were seen once. Stated treatment: about 20 received Ad26.COV2.S at low or high dose, single or two shots; about five received placebo; per-sample allocation not given. The samples were gathered on day 63 after the first injection of vaccine or placebo. The source was peripheral blood, collected in a trial of Ad26.COV2.S vaccine versus placebo. The receptors were gathered from a person aged 18 to 65 who received the Ad26.COV2.S COVID-19 vaccine or a placebo.

In regard to this clone: Other DNA sequences of this sample code for an identical CDR3. The chain carries TRBV30 and TRBJ1-1; D unresolved. The ends were cut back, 0 bases at V and 1 base at J, with 6 bases in the middle. Germline CDR1 GTSNPN, CDR2 SVGIG (reference sequence). CDR3 length equals 13 residues. The CDR3: CAWSVSRNTEAFF. As DNA, the CDR3 is TGTGCCTGGAGTGTATCCAGGAACACTGAAGCTTTCTTT.

The chain has TRBV5-1 and TRBJ2-3; D tentatively reads TRBD1 or TRBD2 (7 bases each). CDR1 SGHRS and CDR2 YFSETQ come from the germline V gene. This CDR3 region has 15 residues. V gave up 6 bases and J gave up 3 bases, with 17 bases separating them. The CDR3 here is CASTSHRGGTDTQYF. The CDR3 DNA reads TGCGCCAGCACTTCCCACAGGGGAGGGACAGATACGCAGTATTTT.

The chain combines TRBV4-1 with TRBJ2-2; 11 positions agree with TRBD2. V was pared by 3 bases and J by 4 bases, with 4 bases of the junction left unmatched. The CDR3 contains 16 residues. Germline CDR1 reads MGHRA; CDR2 reads YSYEKL. This CDR3 reads CASSQGLAAGTGELFF. CDR3 nucleotides: TGCGCCAGCAGCCAGGGACTAGCGGCTGGCACCGGGGAGCTGTTTTTT.

The V and J genes are TRBV30 and TRBJ1-2, with TRBD1 matching over 8 bases. V gave up 1 base and J gave up 6 bases; unmatched junction bases: 4. The CDR3 is 13 residues long. Germline V CDR1 and CDR2: GTSNPN, SVGIG (reference sequence). In DNA, the CDR3 is TGTGCCTGGAGTGGCGGACAGGGTAATGGCTACACCTTC. Translated: CAWSGGQGNGYTF.

The rearrangement links TRBV5-6 to TRBJ1-1, with TRBD1 matching over 8 bases. This CDR3 is built from 15 residues. With 2 bases clipped from V and 6 bases from J, the junction kept 9 bases outside the gene matches. Germline values: CDR1 SGHDT, CDR2 YYEEEE. The CDR3: CASSFYSGTGPEAFF. In DNA, the CDR3 is TGTGCCAGCAGCTTTTATTCCGGGACAGGTCCTGAAGCTTTCTTT.

This chain uses TRBV14 with TRBJ2-5; no clear D. CDR1 SGHDN and CDR2 FVKESK come from the germline V gene. The CDR3 is 15 residues long. The V end was cut by 1 base, the J end by 5 bases, with 14 bases between. For the CDR3, the DNA is TGTGCCAGCAGCCAAGTTTCTTTAGGATCGGAGACCCAGTACTTC. This sequence encodes CASSQVSLGSETQYF.

The rearrangement joins TRBV27 to TRBJ1-2; 8 nucleotides match TRBD1. CDR1 is MNHEY and CDR2 is SMNVEV in the germline V gene (reference sequence). J was trimmed by 4 bases and V by 5 bases; bases with no gene match: 9. The CDR3 runs to 15 residues. The CDR3 DNA reads as TGTGCCAGCAGTGGGGGGGCAGGGGGCAGCTATGGCTACACCTTC. Amino acid sequence: CASSGGAGGSYGYTF.

This chain links TRBV5-5 with TRBJ1-4, with a tentative D call TRBD1 (6 bases). The CDR3 totals 15 residues. Deletions cut 4 bases from V and 5 bases from J, with 15 bases between. Germline V CDR1 and CDR2: SGHKS, YYEKEE (reference sequence). The CDR3 is CASSQPLGGNEKLFF. Here the CDR3 DNA reads TGTGCCAGCAGCCAGCCATTAGGGGGAAATGAAAAACTGTTTTTT.

The genes are TRBV19 and TRBJ2-5; TRBD2 aligns across 9 bases. The CDR3 is made up of 17 amino acids. Germline CDR1 LNHDA, CDR2 SQIVND (reference sequence). V was clipped by 4 bases and J by 1 base; unmatched bases: 10. This chain's CDR3 is CASSRHRVRGGQETQYF. The DNA for the CDR3 is TGTGCCAGTAGTAGACACAGGGTGCGGGGGGGCCAAGAGACCCAGTACTTC.

This rearrangement joins TRBV6-6 to TRBJ1-2; D possibly corresponds to TRBD1 (5 bases). CDR3 length: 13 residues. Looked up from germline, CDR1 is MNHNY and CDR2 is SVGAGI (reference sequence). V was trimmed by 4 bases and J by 7 bases, leaving 13 bases between them. CDR3: CASSFPGTAGYTF. CDR3 sequence (DNA): TGTGCCAGCAGTTTCCCCGGGACTGCTGGCTACACCTTC.

The rearrangement joins TRBV25-1 to TRBJ2-7; D uncertain. Between the trimmed V and J ends, which lost 8 bases and 3 bases, there was a span of 11 bases. The CDR3 has 12 amino acids. Per the germline V gene, CDR1 is MGHDK and CDR2 is SYGVNS. The CDR3 region has the DNA TGTGCCAGCCCACACTCCAGCTACGAGCAGTACTTC. Translation: CASPHSSYEQYF.

V and J are TRBV5-4 and TRBJ1-2; 8 nucleotides align to TRBD1. The CDR3 is 14 residues long. Germline assignment: CDR1 SGHNT and CDR2 YYREEE (reference sequence). Germline trimming cut 1 base from V and 3 bases from J; bases unmatched to any gene: 2. DNA for the CDR3: TGTGCCAGCAGCTTGCAGGGGGCCGACTATGGCTACACCTTC. It yields the protein CASSLQGADYGYTF.

The chain recombines TRBV24-1 with TRBJ1-5; tentatively, D is TRBD1 (6 bases). Germline assignment: CDR1 KGHDR and CDR2 SFDVKD. CDR3 length equals 14 residues. V was pared by 3 bases and J by 3 bases, with 8 bases between. In DNA, the CDR3 is TGTGCCACCAGTGATCCAGGGGACAATCAGCCCCAGCATTTT. The encoded protein is CATSDPGDNQPQHF.

This chain links TRBV5-1 with TRBJ2-1; 12 bases agree with TRBD1. The CDR3 extends over 19 amino acids. V lost 0 bases and J lost 0; bases outside the gene matches: 7. Germline V gives CDR1 SGHRS, CDR2 YFSETQ. In DNA form, the CDR3 reads TGCGCCAGCAGCTTGGCCGGGACAGGGGGCCGGAGCTCCTACAATGAGCAGTTCTTC. The encoded protein is CASSLAGTGGRSSYNEQFF.

This chain joins TRBV20-1 and TRBJ1-5; a possible D gene is TRBD1 (5 bases). V lost 3 bases to trimming and J lost 5 bases, with 14 bases between them. CDR1 and CDR2 (germline): DFQATT, SNEGSKA (reference sequence). This CDR3 is 14 amino acids long. For the CDR3, the DNA is TGCAGTGCTAGTTTGAAAACAGGAGATCAGCCCCAGCATTTT. Amino acids: CSASLKTGDQPQHF.